These 15 T cell receptor beta chains originate from one sample sequenced in a study of vaccination and CD4 T cells after COVID-19. For these receptors, no antigen is known. The Oncomine TCR Beta short-read assay sequenced DNA from cultured CD4+ T cells. One entry per CDR3 protein, called by TCRdb with MiXCR from the PCR reads. The data contain 4,500 or so distinct CDR3 sequences, more than 20% of them singletons. Treatment of the sample: approximately 10-day PBMC culture with coronavirus spike peptide pools or control peptides (ViraFEST assay). The material sequenced was CD4+ T cells from blood, cultured in vitro. These receptors all stem from a human donor who had recovered from COVID-19.

This sequence joins TRBV20-1 and TRBJ1-1; the match to TRBD1 covers 8 bases. With 4 bases clipped from V and 7 bases from J, the junction kept 11 bases outside the gene matches. CDR1 and CDR2 (germline): DFQATT, SNEGSKA (reference sequence). This CDR3 region has 14 residues. Written as DNA, the CDR3 is TGCAGTGCTATGCAGGGGGCGCGTATAAATGAAGCTTTCTTT. Its protein product is CSAMQGARINEAFF.

This clonotype was seen a few times. The V call is TRBV5-1, the J call TRBJ1-2; the D gene is possibly TRBD1 (5 bases). Trimming stripped 0 bases from V and 6 bases from J, with 15 bases between. This CDR3 has 15 amino acids. Germline CDR1 SGHRS, CDR2 YFSETQ. CDR3 DNA sequence: TGCGCCAGCAGCTTGGGTGGGACGGTGAAGCATGGCTACACCTTC. This gives the protein CASSLGGTVKHGYTF. Using reference TRBV5-1 and TRBJ1-2 for the parts outside the CDR3, the full variable domain is KAGVTQTPRYLIKTRGQQVTLSCSPISGHRSVSWYQQTPGQGLQFLFEYFSETQRNKGNFPGRFSGRQFSNSRSEMNVSTLELGDSALYLCASSLGGTVKHGYTFGSGTRLTVV.

The chain links TRBV6-2 or TRBV6-3 to TRBJ1-2; 10 nucleotides align to TRBD1. CDR1 and CDR2 (germline): MNHEY, SVGEGT. This CDR3 is built from 14 residues. The junction had 8 bases not matched to a gene; V was cut back by 6 bases and J by 7 bases. CDR3 in DNA: TGTGCCAGCAGGGGGACAGGGGAAATCGGTGGCTACACCTTC. Protein sequence: CASRGTGEIGGYTF.

This clonotype turned up a few times. The genes are TRBV20-1 and TRBJ1-4, with D tentatively TRBD1 (5 bases). V lost 5 bases to trimming and J lost 1 base, with 14 bases between them. The CDR3 has 15 residues. Germline CDR1 and CDR2: DFQATT and SNEGSKA (reference sequence). This CDR3 reads CSASQWGETNEKLFF. CDR3 DNA: TGCAGTGCTTCCCAGTGGGGGGAAACTAATGAAAAACTGTTTTTT.

This clonotype was seen a few times. The chain couples TRBV5-1 to TRBJ1-6; 10 nucleotides agree with TRBD1. The trim removed 4 bases at V and 7 bases at J, leaving 8 bases unmatched. The CDR3 runs to 16 residues. CDR1 and CDR2 from the germline V gene are SGHRS and YFSETQ. The CDR3 sequence: CASSPFKGQGNSPLHF. In nucleotides, the CDR3 is TGCGCCAGCAGCCCCTTCAAGGGACAGGGGAATTCACCCCTCCACTTT.

The CDR3 spells CASSYQGVGAFF. CDR3 sequence (DNA): TGTGCCAGCAGCTACCAGGGTGTGGGGGCTTTCTTT. V is TRBV3-1 and J is TRBJ1-1; D perhaps matches TRBD1 (5 bases). This CDR3 has 12 residues. CDR1 is LGHDT and CDR2 is YNNKEL in the germline V gene (reference sequence). V was shortened by 5 bases and J by 11 bases, with 15 bases between the two germline ends.

By its share, this clonotype is medium-sized. The chain recombines TRBV12-3 or TRBV12-4 with TRBJ2-3; tentatively, D is TRBD2 (5 bases). The CDR3 has 14 residues. V lost 7 bases and J lost 2, with 13 bases in between. CDR3 in amino acids: CASTIGLSTDTQYF. CDR3 in DNA: TGTGCCAGCACTATCGGACTCTCCACAGATACGCAGTATTTT.

Here the CDR3 reads CAWKGLKSTDTQYF. The CDR3 nucleotides read TGTGCCTGGAAGGGACTCAAAAGCACAGATACGCAGTATTTT. The rearrangement uses TRBV30 and TRBJ2-3, with D perhaps matching TRBD2 (6 bases). The CDR3 contains 14 residues. From germline, CDR1 is GTSNPN and CDR2 SVGIG (reference sequence). Deletions cut 4 bases from V and 0 bases from J, with 11 bases between.

This clonotype was picked up a small number of times. The chain carries TRBV5-6 and TRBJ2-7; D may match TRBD1 or TRBD2 (5 bases each). Trimming pared 4 bases from V and 0 bases from J, leaving 11 bases between. CDR1 is SGHDT and CDR2 is YYEEEE in the germline V gene. The CDR3 is 14 amino acids. The DNA of the CDR3 is TGTGCCAGCAGCCCCTGGGGGAGCTCCTACGAGCAGTACTTC. Residues: CASSPWGSSYEQYF.

V is TRBV5-1 and J is TRBJ2-5; the match to TRBD2 covers 13 bases. Germline assignment: CDR1 SGHRS and CDR2 YFSETQ. The ends lost 2 bases at V and 2 bases at J; junction bases unmatched: 9. This CDR3 region has 18 residues. CDR3 protein: CASSLLGPGLAGQETQYF. The CDR3 DNA reads TGCGCCAGCAGCTTACTGGGTCCGGGACTAGCGGGGCAAGAGACCCAGTACTTC.

CDR3 protein: CASRKLGEQFF. CDR3 bases: TGTGCCAGCAGAAAGCTGGGGGAGCAGTTCTTC. V usage is TRBV6-1 and J usage is TRBJ2-1; D gene ambiguous. Germline assignment: CDR1 MNHNS and CDR2 SASEGT. This CDR3 has 11 residues. The V and J ends lost 6 bases and 10 bases respectively, with 10 bases between them.

This clonotype has only one observation. V usage is TRBV9 and J usage is TRBJ2-3; the match to TRBD2 covers 9 bases. The CDR3 has 16 amino acids. Germline V gene sequence: CDR1 SGDLS, CDR2 YYNGEE. Trimming removed 4 bases from V and 2 bases from J; junction bases left unmatched: 8. The CDR3 DNA reads as TGTGCCAGCAGCCCTACAGCGGGGGGCCTCACAGATACGCAGTATTTT. Protein: CASSPTAGGLTDTQYF.

Concerning this clonotype: An end of the junction does not agree with germline; a read error may underlie this. This chain links TRBV2 with TRBJ2-7; tentatively, D is TRBD1 (6 bases). This CDR3 spans 14 amino acids. Germline-derived CDR1 and CDR2 are SNHLY and FYNNEI. The CDR3 reads CVSSPGQRRYEQYF. For the CDR3, the DNA is TGTGTCAGCAGTCCGGGACAACGACGCTACGAGCAGTACTTC.

This clonotype turned up a few times. The chain uses TRBV5-1 and TRBJ1-2; D unclear. V was clipped by 1 base and J by 7 bases, with 11 bases between them. CDR3 size: 13 residues. The germline V gene encodes CDR1 SGHRS and CDR2 YFSETQ. CDR3 residues: CASSLNSMGGYTF. Here the CDR3 DNA reads TGCGCCAGCAGCTTGAACAGTATGGGTGGCTACACCTTC.

Judged by abundance, this clonotype is large. The rearrangement joins TRBV7-8 to TRBJ2-3; D is unclear. Looked up from germline, CDR1 is SGHVS and CDR2 is FQNEAQ. V gave up 5 bases and J gave up 5 bases, with 8 bases separating them. The CDR3 consists of 12 residues. CDR3: CASSPMGDTQYF. The CDR3 nucleotides are TGTGCCAGCAGCCCAATGGGAGATACGCAGTATTTT.